This T cell receptor (beta chain) comes out of a study of cytotoxic CD8 clonotypes in ibrutinib-treated CLL. The assay was immunoSEQ multiplex PCR, and TCRdb's table has in-frame clones only and misses some. The profile shows 95,000 to 100,000 clones, 78% of them singletons. A few counts support this clone. Its antigen is as yet unknown. Study-level results: Private clonotypes, not public ones, expanded at ibrutinib response.

V was clipped by 2 bases and J by 1 base, with 2 bases between them. Germline-derived CDR1 and CDR2 are GTSNPN and SVGIG (reference sequence). The CDR3 has 11 amino acids. The clonotype originates from a human donor with chronic lymphocytic leukemia. The material was PBMCs, obtained after 12 months of ibrutinib treatment. This chain joins TRBV30 and TRBJ2-5, with D uncertain. The CDR3 sequence: CAWSRQETQYF. The CDR3 coding sequence is TGTGCCTGGAGTCGCCAAGAGACCCAGTACTTC. Full variable domain (missing parts from reference TRBV30 and TRBJ2-5): SQTIHQWPATLVQPVGSPLSLECTVEGTSNPNLYWYRQAAGRGLQLLFYSVGIGQISSEVPQNLSASRPQDRQFILSSKKLLLSDSGFYLCAWSRQETQYFGPGTRLLVL.